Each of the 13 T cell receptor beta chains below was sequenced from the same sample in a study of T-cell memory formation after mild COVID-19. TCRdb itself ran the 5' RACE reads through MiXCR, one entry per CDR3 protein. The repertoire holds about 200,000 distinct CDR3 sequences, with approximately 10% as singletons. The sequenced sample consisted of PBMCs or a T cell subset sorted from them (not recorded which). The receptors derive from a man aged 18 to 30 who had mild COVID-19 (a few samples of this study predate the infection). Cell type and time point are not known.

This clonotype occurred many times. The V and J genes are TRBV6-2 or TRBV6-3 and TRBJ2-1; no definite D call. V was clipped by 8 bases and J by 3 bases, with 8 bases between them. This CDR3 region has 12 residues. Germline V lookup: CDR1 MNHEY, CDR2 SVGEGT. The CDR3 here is CASGQFYNEQFF. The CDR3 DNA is TGTGCCAGCGGCCAATTCTACAATGAGCAGTTCTTC.

The CDR3: CASSLDRPDTGGSQYF. In DNA form, the CDR3 reads TGTGCCAGCAGCTTAGATCGACCGGACACGGGAGGGTCGCAGTATTTT. V and J are TRBV11-2 and TRBJ2-3; 8 bases agree with TRBD2. J gave up 10 bases and V 0 bases, and 12 bases lay outside the gene matches. CDR1 is SGHAT, CDR2 FQNNGV, per germline. The CDR3 sequence is 16 residues long.

In nucleotides, the CDR3 is TGCGCCAGCGGGGACAGGGTTGGCGTTACTGAAGCTTTCTTT. Translation gives CASGDRVGVTEAFF. The rearrangement links TRBV5-1 to TRBJ1-1; 9 nucleotides agree with TRBD1. After removal of 7 bases from V and 5 bases from J, the junction contained 9 bases not matched to a gene. This CDR3 comprises 14 residues. Germline-derived CDR1 and CDR2 are SGHRS and YFSETQ.

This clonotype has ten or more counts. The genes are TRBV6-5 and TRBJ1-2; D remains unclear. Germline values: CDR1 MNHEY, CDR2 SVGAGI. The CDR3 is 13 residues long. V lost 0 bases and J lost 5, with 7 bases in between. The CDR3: CASSYSVAYGYTF. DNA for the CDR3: TGTGCCAGCAGTTACTCGGTGGCATATGGCTACACCTTC.

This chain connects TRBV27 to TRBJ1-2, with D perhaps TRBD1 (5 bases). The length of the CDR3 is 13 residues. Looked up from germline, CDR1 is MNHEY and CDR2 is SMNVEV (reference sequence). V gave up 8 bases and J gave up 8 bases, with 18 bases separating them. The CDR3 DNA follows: TGTGCCAGCCGCTTTGGGGGATCTGGGGGCTACACCTTC. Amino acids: CASRFGGSGGYTF.

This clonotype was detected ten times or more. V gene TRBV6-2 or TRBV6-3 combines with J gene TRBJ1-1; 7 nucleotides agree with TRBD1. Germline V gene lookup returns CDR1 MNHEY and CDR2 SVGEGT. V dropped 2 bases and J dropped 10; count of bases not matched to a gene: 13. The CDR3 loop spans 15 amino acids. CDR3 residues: CASSYPWYRGKGAFF. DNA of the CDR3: TGTGCCAGCAGTTACCCTTGGTACAGGGGCAAGGGAGCTTTCTTT.

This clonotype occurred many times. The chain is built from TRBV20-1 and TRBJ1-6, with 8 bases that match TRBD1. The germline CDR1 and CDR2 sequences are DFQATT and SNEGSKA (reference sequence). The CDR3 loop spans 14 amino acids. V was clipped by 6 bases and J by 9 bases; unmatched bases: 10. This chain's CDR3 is CSAPNPGGSSPLHF. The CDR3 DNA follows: TGCAGTGCCCCGAACCCAGGGGGCAGTTCACCCCTCCACTTT.

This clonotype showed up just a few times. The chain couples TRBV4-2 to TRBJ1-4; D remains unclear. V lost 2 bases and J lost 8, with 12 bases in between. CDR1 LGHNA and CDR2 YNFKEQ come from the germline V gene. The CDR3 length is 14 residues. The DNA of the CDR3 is TGTGCCAGCAGCCAACTGGAGGTGGGGGAAAAACTGTTTTTT. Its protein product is CASSQLEVGEKLFF.

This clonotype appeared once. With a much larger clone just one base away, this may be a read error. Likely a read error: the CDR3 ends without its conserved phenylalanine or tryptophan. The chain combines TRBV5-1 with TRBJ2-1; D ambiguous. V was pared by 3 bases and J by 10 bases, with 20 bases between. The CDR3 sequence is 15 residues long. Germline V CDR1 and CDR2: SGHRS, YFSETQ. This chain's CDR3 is CASSSLRGPQWEQFI. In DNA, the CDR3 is TGCGCCAGCAGCTCGCTACGTGGTCCCCAATGGGAGCAGTTCATC.

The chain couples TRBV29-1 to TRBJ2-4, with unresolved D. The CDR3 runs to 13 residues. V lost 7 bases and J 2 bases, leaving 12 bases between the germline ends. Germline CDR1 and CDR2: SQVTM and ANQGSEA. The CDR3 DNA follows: TGCAGCGCTCAAGGGTTTACCAAAAACATTCAGTACTTC. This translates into CSAQGFTKNIQYF.

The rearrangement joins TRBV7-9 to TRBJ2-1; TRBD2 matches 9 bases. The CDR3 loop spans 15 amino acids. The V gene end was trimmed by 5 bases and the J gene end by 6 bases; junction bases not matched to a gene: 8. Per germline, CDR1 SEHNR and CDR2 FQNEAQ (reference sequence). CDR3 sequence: CASSPGSGGINEQFF. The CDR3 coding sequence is TGTGCCAGCAGCCCTGGCAGCGGGGGGATCAATGAGCAGTTCTTC.

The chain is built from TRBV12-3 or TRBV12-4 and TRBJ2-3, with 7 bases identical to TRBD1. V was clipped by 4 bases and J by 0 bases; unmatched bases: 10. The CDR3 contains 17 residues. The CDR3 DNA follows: TGTGCCAGCAGTTCATTGACAGGGATTGCTAGCACAGATACGCAGTATTTT. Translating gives CASSSLTGIASTDTQYF.

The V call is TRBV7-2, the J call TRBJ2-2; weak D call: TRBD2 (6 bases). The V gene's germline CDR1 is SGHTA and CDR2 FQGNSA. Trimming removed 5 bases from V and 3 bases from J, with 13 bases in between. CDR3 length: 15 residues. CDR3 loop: CASSIATGDTGELFF. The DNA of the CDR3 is TGTGCCAGCAGCATCGCCACGGGGGACACCGGGGAGCTGTTTTTT.